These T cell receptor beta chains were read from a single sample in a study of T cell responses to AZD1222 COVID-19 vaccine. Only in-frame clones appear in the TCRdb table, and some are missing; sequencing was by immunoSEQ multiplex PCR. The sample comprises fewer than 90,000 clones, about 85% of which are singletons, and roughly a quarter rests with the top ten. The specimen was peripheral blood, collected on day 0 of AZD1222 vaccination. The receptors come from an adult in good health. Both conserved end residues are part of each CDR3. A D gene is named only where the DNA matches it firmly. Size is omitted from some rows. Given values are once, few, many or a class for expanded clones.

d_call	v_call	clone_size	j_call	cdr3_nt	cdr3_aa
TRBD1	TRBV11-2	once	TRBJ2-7	TGTGCCAGCAGCTTAGACCCGATCCCAGGGGGCGAGGACGAGCAGTACTTC	CASSLDPIPGGEDEQYF
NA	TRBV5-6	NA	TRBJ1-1	TGTGCCAGCAGCTTCAACTATGGTGAGATGAACACTGAAGCTTTCTTT	CASSFNYGEMNTEAFF
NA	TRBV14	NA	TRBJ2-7	TGTGCCAGCAGCCCCGTTACAGGGTGGGTAGGCGAGCAGTACTTC	CASSPVTGWVGEQYF
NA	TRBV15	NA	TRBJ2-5	TGTGCCACCAGCAGAGATGCGGGGCAAGAGACCCAGTACTTC	CATSRDAGQETQYF
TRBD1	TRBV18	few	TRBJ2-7	TGTGCCAGCTCACCCCCGGACAGGGACGAGCAGTACTTC	CASSPPDRDEQYF
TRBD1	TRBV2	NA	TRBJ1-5	TGTGCCAGCAGTGATAACAGGGGGGTACAGCCCCAGCATTTT	CASSDNRGVQPQHF
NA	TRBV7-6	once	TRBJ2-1	TGTGCCAGCAGCCCCCGCGGGACGTTCTCCTACAATGAGCAGTTCTTC	CASSPRGTFSYNEQFF
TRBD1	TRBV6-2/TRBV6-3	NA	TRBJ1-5	TGTGCCAGCAGCTGGGGTCCCGGGACAGGTTTCAATCAGCCCCAGCATTTT	CASSWGPGTGFNQPQHF
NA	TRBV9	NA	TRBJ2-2	TGTGCCAGCAGCGTAAGGCGCACCACCGGGGAGCTGTTTTTT	CASSVRRTTGELFF
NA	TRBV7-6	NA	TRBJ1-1	TGTGCCAGCAGCCCTCCGCGCGGGCCCACTGAAGCTTTCTTT	CASSPPRGPTEAFF
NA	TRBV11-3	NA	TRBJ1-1	TGTGCCAGCGCGGGACTGATGAACACTGAAGCTTTCTTT	CASAGLMNTEAFF
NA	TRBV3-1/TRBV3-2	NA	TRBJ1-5	TGTGCCAGCAGCCAGGGGGCGAAGGGCAATCAGCCCCAGCATTTT	CASSQGAKGNQPQHF
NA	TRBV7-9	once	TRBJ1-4	TGTGCCAGCAGCGAACAGGGAGGAGATGAAAAACTGTTTTTT	CASSEQGGDEKLFF
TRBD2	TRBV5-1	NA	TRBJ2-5	TGCGCCAGCAGCTTGGAGGTAGCGGGTTCCAAAGAGACCCAGTACTTC	CASSLEVAGSKETQYF